The entry that follows covers one TCR beta chain sequence. Its antigen is undetermined. The PCR used 60 Vbeta and 13 Jbeta primers. Data came from immunoSEQ multiplex PCR; TCRdb stores just in-frame clones and leaves some out. Here the sample spans around 130,000 clones, roughly 71% being singletons. The germline gives CDR1 SEHNR, CDR2 FQNEAQ (reference sequence). The CDR3 contains 17 residues. Trimming left V 5 bases short and J 0 bases short, with 17 bases between. The data were taken from a study of cytomegalovirus exposure and HLA in healthy donors. Study-level findings and limits: Presence/absence analyses took donor sequencing depth as roughly uniform. Through in vitro validation, a few CMV-associated chains were shown to be specific for CMV antigens. Among the most significant clusters, several appeared linked to common viral pathogens in a later analysis. It was 160 or so TCR beta chains that were listed as cytomegalovirus-associated.

The TCR sequence derives from a woman between 40 and 50 years old in good health and CMV-seropositive. The V and J genes are TRBV7-9 and TRBJ2-4, with D possibly matching TRBD1 (5 bases). Sequenced input: PBMCs. The CDR3 DNA is TGTGCCAGCAGCGCACAGACAGTGAACCTAGCCAAAAACATTCAGTACTTC. Protein: CASSAQTVNLAKNIQYF.